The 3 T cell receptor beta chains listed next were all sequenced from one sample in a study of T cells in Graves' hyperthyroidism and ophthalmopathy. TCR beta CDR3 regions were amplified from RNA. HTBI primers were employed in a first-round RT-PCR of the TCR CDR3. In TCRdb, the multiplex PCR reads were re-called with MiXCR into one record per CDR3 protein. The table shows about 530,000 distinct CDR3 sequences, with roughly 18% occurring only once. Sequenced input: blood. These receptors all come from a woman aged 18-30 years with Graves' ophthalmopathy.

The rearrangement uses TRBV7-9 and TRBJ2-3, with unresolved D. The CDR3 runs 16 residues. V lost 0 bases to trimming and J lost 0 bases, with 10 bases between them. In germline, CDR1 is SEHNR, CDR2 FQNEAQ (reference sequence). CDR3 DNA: TGTGCCAGCAGCTTAGCGCTTGGCGGTAGCACAGATACGCAGTATTTT. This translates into CASSLALGGSTDTQYF.

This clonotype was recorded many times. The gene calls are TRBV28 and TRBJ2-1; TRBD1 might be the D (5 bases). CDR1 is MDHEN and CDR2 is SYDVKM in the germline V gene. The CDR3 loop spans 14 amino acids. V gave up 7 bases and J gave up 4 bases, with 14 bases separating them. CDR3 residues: CASMPLGAYNEQFF. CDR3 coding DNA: TGTGCCAGCATGCCCCTAGGGGCTTACAATGAGCAGTTCTTC.

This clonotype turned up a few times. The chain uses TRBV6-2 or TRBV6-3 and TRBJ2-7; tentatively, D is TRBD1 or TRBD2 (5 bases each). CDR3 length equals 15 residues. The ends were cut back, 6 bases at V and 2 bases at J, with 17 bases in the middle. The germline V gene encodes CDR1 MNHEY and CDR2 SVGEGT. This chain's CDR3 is CASRAGTQNAYEQYF. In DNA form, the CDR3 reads TGTGCCAGCAGAGCCGGGACCCAAAACGCCTACGAGCAGTACTTC.